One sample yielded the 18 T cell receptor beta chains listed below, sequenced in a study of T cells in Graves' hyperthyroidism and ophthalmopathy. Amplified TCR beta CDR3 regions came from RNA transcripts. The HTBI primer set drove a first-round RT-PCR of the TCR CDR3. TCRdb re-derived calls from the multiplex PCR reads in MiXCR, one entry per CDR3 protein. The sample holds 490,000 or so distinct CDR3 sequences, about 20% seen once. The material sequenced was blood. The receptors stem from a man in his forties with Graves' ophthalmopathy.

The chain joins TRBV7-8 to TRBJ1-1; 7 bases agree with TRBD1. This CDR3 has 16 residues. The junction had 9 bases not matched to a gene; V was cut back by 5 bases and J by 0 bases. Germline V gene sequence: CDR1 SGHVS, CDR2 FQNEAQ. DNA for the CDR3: TGTGCCAGCAGCCTGCCGGACAGGCTAATGAACACTGAAGCTTTCTTT. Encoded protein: CASSLPDRLMNTEAFF.

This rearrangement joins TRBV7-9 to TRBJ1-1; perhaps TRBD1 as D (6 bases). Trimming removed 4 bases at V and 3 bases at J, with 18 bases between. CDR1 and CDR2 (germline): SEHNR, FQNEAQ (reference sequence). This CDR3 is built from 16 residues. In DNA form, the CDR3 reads TGTGCCAGCAGCTCCGGGACCGCGGAGGGGGACACTGAAGCTTTCTTT. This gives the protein CASSSGTAEGDTEAFF. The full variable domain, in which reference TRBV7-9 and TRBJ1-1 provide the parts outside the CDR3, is DTGVSQNPRHKITKRGQNVTFRCDPISEHNRLYWYRQTLGQGPEFLTYFQNEAQLEKSRLLSDRFSAERPKGSFSTLEIQRTEQGDSAMYLCASSSGTAEGDTEAFFGQGTRLTVV.

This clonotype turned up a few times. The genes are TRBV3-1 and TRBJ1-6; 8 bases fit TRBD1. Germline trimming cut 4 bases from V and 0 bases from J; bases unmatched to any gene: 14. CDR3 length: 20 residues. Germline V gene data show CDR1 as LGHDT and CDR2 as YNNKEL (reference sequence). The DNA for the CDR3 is TGTGCCAGCAGCCGAACAGGGGTCAGGGGGCACGCCTCCTATAATTCACCCCTCCACTTT. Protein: CASSRTGVRGHASYNSPLHF. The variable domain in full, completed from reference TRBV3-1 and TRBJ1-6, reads DTAVSQTPKYLVTQMGNDKSIKCEQNLGHDTMYWYKQDSKKFLKIMFSYNNKELIINETVPNRFSPKSPDKAHLNLHINSLELGDSAVYFCASSRTGVRGHASYNSPLHFGNGTRLTVT.

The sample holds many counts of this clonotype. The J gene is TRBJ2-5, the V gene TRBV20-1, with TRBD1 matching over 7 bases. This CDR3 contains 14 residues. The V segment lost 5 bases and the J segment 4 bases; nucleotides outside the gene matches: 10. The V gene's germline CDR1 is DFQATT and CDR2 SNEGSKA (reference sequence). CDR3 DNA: TGCAGTGCTCGAGTAACAGGGGCGGGAGAGACCCAGTACTTC. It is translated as CSARVTGAGETQYF.

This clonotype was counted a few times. In DNA form, the CDR3 reads TGTGCCAGCAGTGAATTTGGCAGGCCTCTGGGCACTGAAGCTTTCTTT. Translating it yields CASSEFGRPLGTEAFF. The chain couples TRBV6-1 to TRBJ1-1; D remains ambiguous. Germline lookup yields CDR1 MNHNS and CDR2 SASEGT. The V gene lost 2 bases and the J gene lost 4 bases, with 17 bases spanning the gap. The CDR3 has 16 amino acids.

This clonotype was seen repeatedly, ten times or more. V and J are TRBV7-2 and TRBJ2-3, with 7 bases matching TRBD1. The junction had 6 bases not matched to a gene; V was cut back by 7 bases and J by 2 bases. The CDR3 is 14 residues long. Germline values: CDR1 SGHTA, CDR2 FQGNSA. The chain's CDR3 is CASTPGTATDTQYF. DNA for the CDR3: TGTGCCAGCACCCCGGGGACAGCCACAGATACGCAGTATTTT.

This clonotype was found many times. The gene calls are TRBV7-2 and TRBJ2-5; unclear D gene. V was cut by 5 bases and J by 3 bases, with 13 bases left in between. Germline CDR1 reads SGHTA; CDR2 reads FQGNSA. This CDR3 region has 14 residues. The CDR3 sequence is CASSLSRQEETQYF. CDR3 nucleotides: TGTGCCAGCAGCCTAAGCAGGCAAGAAGAGACCCAGTACTTC.

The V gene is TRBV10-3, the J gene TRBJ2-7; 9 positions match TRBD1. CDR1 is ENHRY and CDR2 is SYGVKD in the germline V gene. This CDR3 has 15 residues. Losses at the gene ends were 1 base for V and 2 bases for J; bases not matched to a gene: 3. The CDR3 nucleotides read TGTGCCATCAGTGAGTGGACAGGGGCTCCCTACGAGCAGTACTTC. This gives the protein CAISEWTGAPYEQYF.

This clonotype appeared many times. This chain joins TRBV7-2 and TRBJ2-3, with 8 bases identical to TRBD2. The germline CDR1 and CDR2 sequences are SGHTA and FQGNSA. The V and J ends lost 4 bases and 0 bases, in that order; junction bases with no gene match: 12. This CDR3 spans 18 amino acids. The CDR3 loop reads CASSSYVTSAGSTDTQYF. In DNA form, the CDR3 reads TGTGCCAGCAGCTCCTATGTGACTAGCGCGGGGAGCACAGATACGCAGTATTTT.

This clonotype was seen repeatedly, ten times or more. This CDR3 reads CASSRDRKYEQYF. DNA of the CDR3: TGTGCCAGCAGTCGGGACAGAAAATACGAGCAGTACTTC. The chain recombines TRBV28 with TRBJ2-7; 7 bases agree with TRBD1. The V and J ends lost 5 bases and 4 bases, in that order; junction bases with no gene match: 5. Germline CDR1 reads MDHEN; CDR2 reads SYDVKM. The CDR3 spans 13 residues.

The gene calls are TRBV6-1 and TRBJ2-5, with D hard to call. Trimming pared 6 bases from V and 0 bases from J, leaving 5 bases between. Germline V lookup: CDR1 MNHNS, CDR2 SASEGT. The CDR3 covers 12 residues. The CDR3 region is CASSEYQETQYF. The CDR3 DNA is TGTGCCAGCAGCGAATACCAAGAGACCCAGTACTTC.

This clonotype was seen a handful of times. CDR3 in DNA: TGTGCCAGCAGTTACGGATATTACTACAATGAGCAGTTCTTC. Translation: CASSYGYYYNEQFF. The rearrangement links TRBV6-2 or TRBV6-3 to TRBJ2-1; D is undetermined. Germline CDR1 reads MNHEY; CDR2 reads SVGEGT. Trimming took off 2 bases at V and 3 bases at J, with 8 bases between the two ends. The CDR3 spans 14 residues.

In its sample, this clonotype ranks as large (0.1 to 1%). CDR3 protein: CATSTEDEWTGRRGYTF. For the CDR3, the DNA is TGTGCCACCAGCACAGAGGATGAATGGACAGGCCGGCGTGGCTACACCTTC. This chain joins TRBV15 and TRBJ1-2; 7 bases align to TRBD1. This CDR3 is 17 amino acids long. Germline assignment: CDR1 LNHNV and CDR2 YYDKDF (reference sequence). V lost 4 bases, J lost 7 bases, and 18 bases stayed unmatched.

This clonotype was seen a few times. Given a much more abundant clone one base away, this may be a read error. The CDR3 loop reads CASILLAGYGYTF. CDR3 sequence (DNA): TGTGCCAGCATTTTATTGGCTGGCTATGGCTACACCTTC. V gene TRBV12-3 or TRBV12-4 combines with J gene TRBJ1-2; D not certain. This CDR3 has 13 amino acids.

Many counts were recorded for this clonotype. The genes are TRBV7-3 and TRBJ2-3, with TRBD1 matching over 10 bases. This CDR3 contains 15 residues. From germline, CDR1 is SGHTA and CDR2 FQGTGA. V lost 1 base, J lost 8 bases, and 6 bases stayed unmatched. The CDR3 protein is CASSLMGTGEGTQYF. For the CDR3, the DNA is TGTGCCAGCAGCTTAATGGGGACAGGGGAAGGTACGCAGTATTTT. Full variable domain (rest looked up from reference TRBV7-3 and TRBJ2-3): GAGVSQTPSNKVTEKGKYVELRCDPISGHTALYWYRQSLGQGPEFLIYFQGTGAADDSGLPNDRFFAVRPEGSVSTLKIQRTERGDSAVYLCASSLMGTGEGTQYFGPGTRLTVL.

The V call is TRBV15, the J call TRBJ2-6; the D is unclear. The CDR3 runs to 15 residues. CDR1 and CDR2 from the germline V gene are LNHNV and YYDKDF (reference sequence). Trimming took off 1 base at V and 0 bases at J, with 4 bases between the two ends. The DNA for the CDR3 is TGTGCCACCAGCAGAGGAGGCTCTGGGGCCAACGTCCTGACTTTC. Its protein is CATSRGGSGANVLTF.

This CDR3 is CASSIVEGAEAFF. The DNA for the CDR3 is TGTGCCAGTAGTATAGTGGAGGGGGCCGAAGCTTTCTTT. The chain recombines TRBV19 with TRBJ1-1; TRBD1 aligns across 7 bases. Germline CDR1 reads LNHDA; CDR2 reads SQIVND (reference sequence). After removal of 1 base from V and 8 bases from J, the junction contained 4 bases not matched to a gene. CDR3 size: 13 residues.

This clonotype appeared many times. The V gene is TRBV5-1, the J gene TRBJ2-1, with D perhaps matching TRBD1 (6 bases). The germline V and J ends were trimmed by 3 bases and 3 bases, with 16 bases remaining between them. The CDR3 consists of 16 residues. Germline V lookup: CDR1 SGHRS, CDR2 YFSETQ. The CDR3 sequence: CASSSYPGELYNEQFF. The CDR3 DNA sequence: TGCGCCAGCAGCTCGTATCCAGGGGAACTCTACAATGAGCAGTTCTTC.